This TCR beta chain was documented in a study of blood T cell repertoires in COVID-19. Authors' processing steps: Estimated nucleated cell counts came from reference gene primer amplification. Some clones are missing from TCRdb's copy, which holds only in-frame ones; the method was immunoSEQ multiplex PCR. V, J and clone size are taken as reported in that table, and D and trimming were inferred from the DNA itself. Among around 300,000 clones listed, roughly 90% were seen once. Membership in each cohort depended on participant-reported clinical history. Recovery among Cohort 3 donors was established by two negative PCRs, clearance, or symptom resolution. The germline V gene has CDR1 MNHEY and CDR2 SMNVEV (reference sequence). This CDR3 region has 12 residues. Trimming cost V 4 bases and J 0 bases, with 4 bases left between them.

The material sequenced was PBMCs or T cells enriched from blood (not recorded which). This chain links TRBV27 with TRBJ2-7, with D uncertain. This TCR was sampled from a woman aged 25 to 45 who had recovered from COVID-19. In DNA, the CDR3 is TGTGCCAGCAGTTCGAGCTCCTACGAGCAGTACTTC. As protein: CASSSSSYEQYF.